This TCR beta chain is from a study of blood T cell repertoires in COVID-19. As for the study in general: The United States, Italy and Spain supplied acute and convalescent COVID-19 samples.

The CDR3 has 15 amino acids. V lost 3 bases and J lost 1, with 13 bases in between. Germline V gene data show CDR1 as SGHTA and CDR2 as FQGNSA. Libraries were prepared by immunoSEQ multiplex PCR; TCRdb keeps only in-frame clonotypes and omits some of them. The sample holds 270,000 or so clones, about nine tenths seen once. Sample: peripheral blood. The sequence came from a woman in her 30s with active or convalescent COVID-19. The chain employs TRBV7-2 and TRBJ2-7, with D maybe TRBD2 (6 bases). CDR3 DNA sequence: TGTGCCAGCAGCTTTCTCTCGACTAGTTCCTACGAGCAGTACTTC. Protein: CASSFLSTSSYEQYF.